The rows below give T cell receptor beta chains drawn from one sample of a study of vaccination effects on CD4 cells after COVID-19. Profiled with immunoSEQ multiplex PCR; TCRdb holds only in-frame clones, not every one. The table lists 40,000 to 60,000 clones, roughly 80% of them singletons. These TCRs are of unknown antigen specificity. The sample here was CD4+ T cells from PBMCs cultured without peptide, taken before COVID-19 vaccination. The receptor set was obtained from a human donor who had a prior SARS-CoV-2 infection. Each CDR3 is given with its conserved first and last residue. A D gene is named only where the DNA matches it firmly. A row's size may be missing; if present it is once, few, many or a size class.

-	TRBJ2-1	TRBV7-2	TRBD2	CASSTLAGVRRRVNEQFF	TGTGCCAGCAGCACCCTAGCGGGAGTAAGGAGGCGGGTAAATGAGCAGTTCTTC
-	TRBJ2-1	TRBV12-3/TRBV12-4	-	CASSFFPDTEQFF	TGTGCCAGCAGTTTTTTTCCGGATACGGAGCAGTTCTTC
-	TRBJ1-1	TRBV12-3/TRBV12-4	-	CASRVLGIREAFF	TGTGCCAGCAGGGTTTTGGGGATACGTGAAGCTTTCTTT
-	TRBJ2-7	TRBV4-2	-	CASRWAGSHYEQYF	TGTGCCAGCCGATGGGCGGGTTCCCACTACGAGCAGTACTTC
once	TRBJ1-2	TRBV19	-	CASSIDWTEAGYTF	TGTGCCAGTAGTATAGATTGGACGGAGGCTGGCTACACCTTC
-	TRBJ2-7	TRBV5-1	-	CASSFEAVYEQYF	TGCGCCAGCAGCTTCGAGGCAGTCTACGAGCAGTACTTC
-	TRBJ2-2	TRBV19	-	CASSSFLGSWHTGELFF	TGTGCCAGTAGTAGTTTCTTGGGTAGTTGGCACACCGGGGAGCTGTTTTTT
-	TRBJ1-4	TRBV2	TRBD1	CASRKTGPTATNEKLFF	TGTGCCAGCAGAAAGACAGGGCCCACCGCAACTAATGAAAAACTGTTTTTT
-	TRBJ1-2	TRBV13	-	CASSLGGVGGGYTF	TGTGCCAGCAGCTTAGGCGGGGTCGGGGGAGGCTACACCTTC
-	TRBJ1-1	TRBV19	-	CASSFLGTEAFF	TGTGCCAGTAGTTTCCTAGGAACTGAAGCTTTCTTT
-	TRBJ2-3	TRBV5-5	TRBD1	CASSSGTGFTDTQYF	TGTGCCAGCAGCTCTGGGACAGGGTTCACAGATACGCAGTATTTT
-	TRBJ1-4	TRBV3-1/TRBV3-2	-	CASSQRVTNEKLFF	TGTGCCAGCAGCCAAAGGGTTACCAATGAAAAACTGTTTTTT